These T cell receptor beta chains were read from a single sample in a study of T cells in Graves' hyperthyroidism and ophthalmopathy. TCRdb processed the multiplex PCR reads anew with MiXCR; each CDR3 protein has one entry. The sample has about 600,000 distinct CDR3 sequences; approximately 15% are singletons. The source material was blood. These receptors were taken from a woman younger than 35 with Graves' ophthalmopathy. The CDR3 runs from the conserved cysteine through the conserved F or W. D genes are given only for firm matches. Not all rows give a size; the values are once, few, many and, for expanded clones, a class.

CASSQDSGLRGYNEQFF	TGCGCCAGCAGCCAAGACTCCGGACTGAGGGGATACAATGAGCAGTTCTTC	TRBV4-3	TRBJ2-1	NA	NA
CASTMGQGGEKLFF	TGTGCCAGCACCATGGGACAGGGTGGGGAAAAACTGTTTTTT	TRBV6-2/TRBV6-3	TRBJ1-4	TRBD1	NA
CSARKAGGAYEQYF	TGCAGTGCTAGAAAAGCGGGAGGGGCCTACGAGCAGTACTTC	TRBV20-1	TRBJ2-7	TRBD2	NA
CSAPANRNTEAFF	TGCAGTGCCCCAGCCAACAGGAACACTGAAGCTTTCTTT	TRBV20-1	TRBJ1-1	NA	many
CASSFNSGEVKNIQYF	TGTGCCAGCAGCTTCAATAGCGGAGAGGTAAAAAACATTCAGTACTTC	TRBV7-9	TRBJ2-4	NA	few
CASSLGASIYTEAFF	TGTGCCAGCAGCTTAGGGGCCTCAATTTACACTGAAGCTTTCTTT	TRBV7-3	TRBJ1-1	NA	many
CASSEVQMNTEAFF	TGTGCCAGCAGTGAAGTACAGATGAACACTGAAGCTTTCTTT	TRBV6-1	TRBJ1-1	NA	many
CASSSFGYNEQFF	TGTGCCAGTAGTTCGTTTGGATACAATGAGCAGTTCTTC	TRBV19	TRBJ2-1	NA	few
CASSQGGWGLAGTLYNEQFF	TGCGCCAGCAGCCAAGGGGGATGGGGACTAGCGGGGACTCTATACAATGAGCAGTTCTTC	TRBV4-3	TRBJ2-1	TRBD2	few
CSASRGEGTEAFF	TGCAGTGCTAGCAGGGGTGAAGGCACTGAAGCTTTCTTT	TRBV20-1	TRBJ1-1	NA	NA
CSVEPIGVSTDTQYF	TGCAGCGTTGAGCCCATAGGCGTCTCTACAGATACGCAGTATTTT	TRBV29-1	TRBJ2-3	NA	many
CASSFERTLDTEAFF	TGTGCCAGCAGTTTTGAGCGGACTTTGGACACTGAAGCTTTCTTT	TRBV27	TRBJ1-1	NA	many
CASSAYLRDRDPTNEKLFF	TGTGCCAGCAGTGCTTATCTCCGGGACAGGGACCCAACTAATGAAAAACTGTTTTTT	TRBV6-1	TRBJ1-4	TRBD1	many
CASSLMGQGAQGGEAFF	TGTGCCAGCAGCTTGATGGGACAGGGGGCGCAGGGGGGTGAAGCTTTCTTT	TRBV7-3	TRBJ1-1	TRBD1	many
CSVGTSGNTIYF	TGCAGCGTTGGGACGTCCGGAAACACCATATATTTT	TRBV29-1	TRBJ1-3	NA	many
CSATGTSYNEQFF	TGCAGTGCTACTGGGACATCTTACAATGAGCAGTTCTTC	TRBV20-1	TRBJ2-1	NA	once
CASSYAGKSGRDIQYF	TGTGCCAGCAGTTACGCGGGGAAGAGCGGGAGGGACATTCAGTACTTC	TRBV6-5	TRBJ2-4	TRBD2	many
CASSFEGGRTEAFF	TGTGCCAGCAGTTTCGAGGGGGGCCGGACTGAAGCTTTCTTT	TRBV28	TRBJ1-1	NA	many
CASSPWGPNYGYTF	TGTGCCAGCAGCCCATGGGGACCTAACTATGGCTACACCTTC	TRBV16	TRBJ1-2	NA	many
CASSPSGRALTDTQYF	TGTGCCAGCTCACCCAGCGGGAGGGCACTCACAGATACGCAGTATTTT	TRBV18	TRBJ2-3	TRBD2	few
CASSPLAGWPYEQYF	TGTGCCAGCAGCCCGTTAGCGGGATGGCCCTACGAGCAGTACTTC	TRBV7-2	TRBJ2-7	TRBD2	many
CAISEPGQGPYEQYF	TGTGCCATCAGTGAGCCGGGACAGGGACCCTACGAGCAGTACTTC	TRBV10-3	TRBJ2-7	TRBD1	few
CASSPLGRTGSEETQYF	TGTGCCAGCAGTCCCCTAGGCCGGACAGGGTCGGAGGAGACCCAGTACTTC	TRBV27	TRBJ2-5	TRBD1	NA
CASSLTAKYTDTQYF	TGTGCCAGCAGCTTAACGGCCAAGTACACAGATACGCAGTATTTT	TRBV7-3	TRBJ2-3	NA	many
CASSYSGTEIYGYTF	TGTGCCAGCAGTTACTCGGGCACAGAGATTTATGGCTACACCTTC	TRBV6-5	TRBJ1-2	NA	few
CASSAGGVLDEQYF	TGTGCCAGCAGCGCGGGAGGGGTGTTGGACGAGCAGTACTTC	TRBV12-3/TRBV12-4	TRBJ2-7	TRBD2	many
CASQSGSSTDTQYF	TGTGCCAGCCAGAGCGGGAGTAGCACAGATACGCAGTATTTT	TRBV2	TRBJ2-3	TRBD2	many
CASISSGTAPRSYGYTF	TGTGCCAGCATATCATCCGGGACAGCCCCCAGGAGCTATGGCTACACCTTC	TRBV7-9	TRBJ1-2	TRBD1	NA
CASSPGGFRSNTQYF	TGTGCCAGCAGTCCAGGGGGATTCCGATCTAATACGCAGTATTTT	TRBV7-3	TRBJ2-3	TRBD1	many
CASSQAGTGSHEQYF	TGTGCCAGCAGCCAAGCAGGGACAGGGTCCCACGAGCAGTACTTC	TRBV3-1	TRBJ2-7	TRBD1	many
CASSPGTGRTPGAFF	TGTGCCAGCAGCCCCGGGACAGGGAGGACCCCTGGGGCTTTCTTT	TRBV7-9	TRBJ1-1	TRBD1	NA
CASSFSGTGSRGYTF	TGTGCCAGCAGTTTTTCCGGGACAGGGAGTAGGGGCTACACCTTC	TRBV12-3/TRBV12-4	TRBJ1-2	TRBD1	NA
CASSQLGRDRSKNIQYF	TGTGCCAGCAGCCAACTGGGTAGAGACAGATCCAAAAACATTCAGTACTTC	TRBV3-1	TRBJ2-4	NA	many
CASARVGSGNTIYF	TGCGCCAGCGCCAGGGTAGGCTCTGGAAACACCATATATTTT	TRBV4-3	TRBJ1-3	NA	NA
CASSWAGTALYGYTF	TGTGCCAGCAGTTGGGCCGGGACAGCCCTCTATGGCTACACCTTC	TRBV12-3/TRBV12-4	TRBJ1-2	TRBD1	many
CTSSKEHTEAFF	TGTACCAGCAGCAAGGAGCACACTGAAGCTTTCTTT	TRBV7-9	TRBJ1-1	NA	NA
CSARDRTGAIRTDTQYF	TGCAGTGCTAGAGATCGGACAGGGGCGATCCGCACAGATACGCAGTATTTT	TRBV20-1	TRBJ2-3	TRBD1	few
CASSDSDRLPTSGANVLTF	TGTGCCAGCAGTGATTCGGACAGGTTGCCGACATCTGGGGCCAACGTCCTGACTTTC	TRBV25-1	TRBJ2-6	TRBD1	few
CTSSSYRPEQYF	TGTACCAGCAGTTCCTACAGACCCGAGCAGTACTTC	TRBV7-9	TRBJ2-7	NA	few
CASSQECPCGLRSYEQYF	TGCGCCAGCAGCCAAGAGTGTCCCTGCGGACTGCGCTCCTACGAGCAGTACTTC	TRBV4-3	TRBJ2-7	NA	NA
CASSSSGAREQFF	TGCGCCAGCAGCTCCTCGGGCGCTCGGGAGCAGTTCTTC	TRBV5-1	TRBJ2-1	NA	many
CSAIARSYNEQFF	TGCAGTGCTATCGCACGCTCCTACAATGAGCAGTTCTTC	TRBV20-1	TRBJ2-1	NA	many
CASSPSTSGNDEQFF	TGTGCCAGCAGCCCATCGACTAGCGGGAACGATGAGCAGTTCTTC	TRBV7-3	TRBJ2-1	TRBD2	many
CSAVAGGIADTQYF	TGCAGTGCTGTAGCGGGAGGAATCGCAGATACGCAGTATTTT	TRBV20-1	TRBJ2-3	TRBD2	NA
CASSLGLAGGPRTGELFF	TGTGCCAGCAGCTTGGGACTAGCGGGAGGACCGCGCACCGGGGAGCTGTTTTTT	TRBV5-6	TRBJ2-2	TRBD2	few
CSAFGYGYTF	TGCAGTGCTTTTGGCTATGGCTACACCTTC	TRBV20-1	TRBJ1-2	NA	many
CASSFVGRGQETQYF	TGTGCCAGCAGCTTCGTAGGGAGGGGGCAGGAGACCCAGTACTTC	TRBV7-9	TRBJ2-5	NA	NA
CASSMSPGNTIYF	TGTGCCAGCAGCATGAGTCCTGGAAACACCATATATTTT	TRBV7-2	TRBJ1-3	NA	NA